Listed below are T cell receptor beta chains from one sample, sequenced in a study. TCRdb called the RT-PCR reads again in MiXCR, with one record for every CDR3 protein. Seen here are 550,000 to 750,000 distinct CDR3 sequences, approximately 15% observed once, and the top ten hold just over 3.5%. What was sequenced was memory CD4+ T cells from blood. The receptor source for this set is a female donor in good health, serving as a healthy control. Both conserved end residues are part of each CDR3. The order of the fields is J gene, V gene, CDR3 protein.

j_call: TRBJ2-3; v_call: TRBV6-6; cdr3_aa: CASSRVADTQYF
j_call: TRBJ2-2; v_call: TRBV18; cdr3_aa: CASSSREPDTGELFF
j_call: TRBJ2-1; v_call: TRBV24-1; cdr3_aa: CATSDSKARRPNNEQFF
j_call: TRBJ2-7; v_call: TRBV20-1; cdr3_aa: CSAKGKARMYEQYF
j_call: TRBJ2-7; v_call: TRBV9; cdr3_aa: CASSVLATPYEQYF
j_call: TRBJ2-3; v_call: TRBV27; cdr3_aa: CASRQGRGRKISTDTQYF
j_call: TRBJ2-3; v_call: TRBV5-1; cdr3_aa: CASSFDRDTQYF
j_call: TRBJ1-3; v_call: TRBV5-1; cdr3_aa: CASSLMAADTGNTIYF
j_call: TRBJ1-2; v_call: TRBV5-1; cdr3_aa: CASRMSENYGYTF
j_call: TRBJ2-5; v_call: TRBV20-1; cdr3_aa: CSAPQRGIQETQYF
j_call: TRBJ1-5; v_call: TRBV4-3; cdr3_aa: CASSQDSDVGQPKHF
j_call: TRBJ2-5; v_call: TRBV14; cdr3_aa: CASSQLDRAIQETQYF
j_call: TRBJ2-3; v_call: TRBV5-1; cdr3_aa: CASSLEQRSTDTQYF
j_call: TRBJ1-1; v_call: TRBV5-1; cdr3_aa: CASSLQGAETEAFF
j_call: TRBJ2-7; v_call: TRBV5-1; cdr3_aa: CASSQIGQSMVSFYEQYF
j_call: TRBJ1-3; v_call: TRBV6-5; cdr3_aa: CASSSYRGYTIYF
j_call: TRBJ1-5; v_call: TRBV5-6; cdr3_aa: CASSLGYRYQPQHF
j_call: TRBJ1-2; v_call: TRBV7-3; cdr3_aa: CASSPRLGEYTF
j_call: TRBJ2-7; v_call: TRBV5-1; cdr3_aa: CASSLAGTGYEQYF
j_call: TRBJ1-1; v_call: TRBV3-1; cdr3_aa: CASSQDGQGLAEAFF
j_call: TRBJ2-2; v_call: TRBV5-5; cdr3_aa: CASSSPSGSNTGELFF
j_call: TRBJ2-2; v_call: TRBV27; cdr3_aa: CASSPGLAGGPTGELFF
j_call: TRBJ1-6; v_call: TRBV20-1; cdr3_aa: CSARDEARTGVFSPLHF
j_call: TRBJ1-4; v_call: TRBV6-1; cdr3_aa: CASSEILSGKDEKLFF
j_call: TRBJ1-1; v_call: TRBV2; cdr3_aa: CASSASLSDTEAFF
j_call: TRBJ1-3; v_call: TRBV7-8; cdr3_aa: CASSKMTGGVSGNTIYF
j_call: TRBJ1-1; v_call: TRBV6-2/TRBV6-3; cdr3_aa: CASSYWSTEAFF
j_call: TRBJ2-7; v_call: TRBV20-1; cdr3_aa: CSASWRGRAAYEQYF
j_call: TRBJ2-7; v_call: TRBV28; cdr3_aa: CASSTAGTQGLYEQYF
j_call: TRBJ2-5; v_call: TRBV20-1; cdr3_aa: CSARDQVYQETQYF
j_call: TRBJ1-1; v_call: TRBV3-1; cdr3_aa: CASIRTGGTEAFF
j_call: TRBJ2-1; v_call: TRBV5-6; cdr3_aa: CASSLDRTNNEQFF
j_call: TRBJ2-5; v_call: TRBV5-1; cdr3_aa: CASRDENRETQYF
j_call: TRBJ2-1; v_call: TRBV5-6; cdr3_aa: CASSLAGLSYNEQFF
j_call: TRBJ2-1; v_call: TRBV20-1; cdr3_aa: CSAREREQFF
j_call: TRBJ2-5; v_call: TRBV11-2; cdr3_aa: CASSFGAEAETQYF
j_call: TRBJ2-2; v_call: TRBV7-3; cdr3_aa: CASSLLGQGNTGELFF
j_call: TRBJ2-7; v_call: TRBV6-2/TRBV6-3; cdr3_aa: CASSPTSGLSYEQYF
j_call: TRBJ2-3; v_call: TRBV11-2; cdr3_aa: CASSFQRIRTDTQYF
j_call: TRBJ2-2; v_call: TRBV18; cdr3_aa: CASSLRLAGRTGELFF
j_call: TRBJ2-3; v_call: TRBV20-1; cdr3_aa: CSATTSSTDTQYF
j_call: TRBJ2-7; v_call: TRBV20-1; cdr3_aa: CSAKTGEPYEQYF
j_call: TRBJ2-7; v_call: TRBV30; cdr3_aa: CAWRTSGSTYEQYF
j_call: TRBJ1-3; v_call: TRBV5-6; cdr3_aa: CASSSKTSSGNTIYF
j_call: TRBJ1-3; v_call: TRBV6-5; cdr3_aa: CASSYLGWDTIYF
j_call: TRBJ2-5; v_call: TRBV28; cdr3_aa: CASSLDWAGTQYF
j_call: TRBJ1-2; v_call: TRBV7-9; cdr3_aa: CASSHYRTGYGYTF
j_call: TRBJ2-1; v_call: TRBV4-3; cdr3_aa: CASSHTTAGNEQFF
j_call: TRBJ2-1; v_call: TRBV9; cdr3_aa: CASSVVAGGPYEQFF